The sequence of this T cell receptor beta chain was determined in a study of T-cell memory formation after mild COVID-19. This clonotype has more than one count but fewer than ten. The CDR3 totals 17 residues. Per germline, CDR1 LGHNA and CDR2 YSLEER. With V trimmed by 0 bases and J by 5 bases, 10 bases remained unmatched. MiXCR was run by TCRdb on the 5' RACE reads, yielding one entry per CDR3 protein. The sample lists around 320,000 distinct CDR3 sequences; under 30% were seen once. The specimen sequenced was PBMCs or a T cell subset sorted from them (not recorded which). The rearrangement uses TRBV4-3 and TRBJ2-5, with TRBD2 identical over 9 bases. The clonotype comes from an adult woman who had mild COVID-19 (a few samples of this study predate the infection). Cell type and time point are not known. CDR3 nucleotides: TGCGCCAGCAGCCAAGAAGGGGCTAGCGGGATTCATGAGACCCAGTACTTC. It yields the protein CASSQEGASGIHETQYF.